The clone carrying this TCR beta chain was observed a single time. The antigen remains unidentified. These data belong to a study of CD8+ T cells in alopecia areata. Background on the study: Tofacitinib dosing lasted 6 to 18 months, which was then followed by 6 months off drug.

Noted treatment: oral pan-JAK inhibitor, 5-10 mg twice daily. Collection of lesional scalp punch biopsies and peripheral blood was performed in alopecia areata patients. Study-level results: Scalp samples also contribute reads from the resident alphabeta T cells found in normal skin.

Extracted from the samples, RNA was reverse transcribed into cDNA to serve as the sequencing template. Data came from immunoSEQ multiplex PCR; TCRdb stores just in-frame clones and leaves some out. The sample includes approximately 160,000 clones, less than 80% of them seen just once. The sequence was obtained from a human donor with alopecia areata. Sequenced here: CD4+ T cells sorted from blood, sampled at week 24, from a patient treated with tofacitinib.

The CDR3 DNA reads TGTGCCAGTAGTATCCCAACCCTTGGGGGACGTCAGCCCCAGCATTTT. Translating gives CASSIPTLGGRQPQHF. V usage is TRBV19 and J usage is TRBJ1-5; the D gene is possibly TRBD1 (5 bases). This CDR3 is 16 amino acids long. Per germline, CDR1 LNHDA and CDR2 SQIVND (reference sequence). Trimming took 3 bases from V and 6 from J, leaving 18 bases between them.